This paragraph covers one T cell receptor (beta chain) sequence. Compared with the rest of its sample, this clonotype is medium-sized (0.01 to 0.1%). Its target antigen remains unknown. No clone much larger than this one lies a single base away; base qualities are absent. Naive CD8 T cell libraries were made from about 21,000 to 970,000 sorted cells using 10%, 30% or 50% of purified RNA. Naive CD8 T cells were FACS-sorted as CD8+CD4-CCR7+CD45RA+ on a BD FACSAria II into RLT Plus buffer. To test detection sensitivity, Jurkat RNA equivalent to ten TCR copies was spiked into samples of about 19,000-1,000,000 naive CD8 T cells. CD8 T cells were enriched with RosetteSep CD8+ T Cell Enrichment Cocktail and Ficoll-Paque, followed by ACK red cell lysis. To prepare the library, PCR was applied. Sequencing was carried out with an Illumina HiSeq 4000. Bulk TCR libraries were generated as previously described, with the TCR primers listed in Table S5 used. Purification of total RNA was performed with the Qiagen AllPrep DNA/RNA kit. Reads from multiple sequencing runs of the same library were pooled before analysis. Under the source paper's analysis protocol: Only reads with exact TCR constant sequence were kept, trimmed to 150 nt, and grouped by their 12-nt molecular barcodes. Reads within each barcode group were sub-clustered using a 15% Levenshtein threshold, and quality-weighted consensus sequences were constructed for each RNA molecule. Non-functional sequences were excluded, and lower-count sequences lying one edit away from another sequence were also excluded. Barcode sub-clusters with fewer than 20% of the maximum read count were removed, based on fitting two negative binomial distributions. The public reads were reanalyzed by TCRdb: fastp trimming at Q25, MiXCR alignment, in-frame beta chains only. Under each unique CDR3 protein, matching rows form one entry showing the most common genes and DNA. TCRdb's processing, not the authors', yielded these V and J calls. For this sample the table gives several thousand distinct CDR3 sequences, of which 13% to 15% were detected only once. In total, the top ten clones hold about 1.5% of the sample.

This specimen comes from a study of molecular identifiers for immune sequencing clone quantification (dated by TCRdb to the late 2010s). About the full investigation: In a replicate experiment, RNA from around 20,000 or 100,000 naive CD8 T cells was split into five aliquots, four of which were sequenced. The study was a methods study using CD8 T cells to benchmark molecular-identifier clustering-based TCR repertoire sequencing (MIDCIRS) and TCR RNA copy counting.

The germline V gene encodes CDR1 MNHEY and CDR2 SVGEGT. The CDR3 sequence holds 17 residues, the cysteine and phenylalanine included. Of all the DNA, just the CDR3 is kept, 51 bases in frame from base 1. Relative to germline, V is 6 bases shorter and J is 0 bases shorter, with 20 bases between their ends. Points the paper makes about the study in general: About three recovered TCR RNA copies per cell were obtained by modeling, versus about ten by digital PCR, implying a capture efficiency of roughly 32%. Spiked-in Jurkat TCR RNA (about ten copies' worth), which is not part of the donor repertoire, was contained in the naive libraries. Identical TCR molecules sharing a barcode could cause highly expanded clone sizes to be underestimated. A single cell's worth of spiked-in Jurkat TCR RNA was reported detectable even among about 1.1 million naive CD8 T cells. When barcode sub-clustering was not used, chimeric consensus sequences inflated TCR diversity, with chimeras reaching as high as 47%. In CMV-specific effector cells, over 98% of molecules were held by clones above 20 RNA copies, whereas under 1% of molecules were held by such clones in naive cells.

Sequencing was performed on naive CD8+ T cells from blood, with Jurkat cell RNA spiked in. This specimen's cell subset or site label, interpreted: FACS-sorted CD8+CD4-CCR7+CD45RA+ naive T cells. The rearrangement combines TRBV6-2 or TRBV6-3 with TRBJ1-1; the D gene is perhaps TRBD1, from 6 matching bases. The clonotype originates from a human donor in good health. Some libraries in this study had Jurkat cell RNA spiked in. The CDR3 protein is CASSKGQLGIMNTEAFF. The DNA is TGTGCCAGCAGCAAAGGACAGTTAGGGATCATGAACACTGAAGCTTTCTTT.